The next 13 T cell receptor beta chains were all read from a single sample in a study of cytotoxic CD8 clonotypes in ibrutinib-treated CLL. Some clones are missing from TCRdb's copy, which holds only in-frame ones; the method was immunoSEQ multiplex PCR. The table shows around 310,000 clones, with roughly 85% occurring only once. Sequences were derived from PBMCs, sampled before ibrutinib treatment. The receptors were gathered from a human donor with chronic lymphocytic leukemia.

This clone was found a few times. This chain uses TRBV7-9 with TRBJ2-1; a possible D gene is TRBD2 (6 bases). Germline lookup yields CDR1 SEHNR and CDR2 FQNEAQ (reference sequence). V was trimmed by 4 bases and J by 5 bases, leaving 12 bases between them. The CDR3 runs 14 residues. The CDR3 sequence: CASSSLQRDNEQFF. CDR3 bases: TGTGCCAGCAGCTCACTCCAGCGGGACAATGAGCAGTTCTTC.

This clone was picked up a small number of times. The genes are TRBV4-1 and TRBJ1-2; the D is unclear. The V gene's germline CDR1 is MGHRA and CDR2 YSYEKL. The V end lost 1 base, the J end lost 7 bases, and 16 bases lay between the germline ends. The CDR3 has 15 amino acids. This CDR3 reads CASSQVPRSDRGYTF. The CDR3 nucleotides are TGCGCCAGCAGCCAAGTCCCAAGGTCCGATCGTGGCTACACCTTC.

This chain connects TRBV29-1 to TRBJ2-6, with 14 bases identical to TRBD2. The trim removed 7 bases at V and 0 bases at J, leaving 5 bases unmatched. The length of the CDR3 is 17 residues. Per the germline V gene, CDR1 is SQVTM and CDR2 is ANQGSEA. In DNA form, the CDR3 reads TGCAGCGCTTGGACTAGCGGGAGGTCCTCTGGGGCCAACGTCCTGACTTTC. It codes for CSAWTSGRSSGANVLTF.

Points on this clone: Different DNA sequences within this sample yield the same CDR3. The chain employs TRBV18 and TRBJ2-5; D gene ambiguous. Germline V gene lookup returns CDR1 KGHSH and CDR2 LQKENI. The germline V and J ends were trimmed by 6 bases and 2 bases, with 4 bases remaining between them. The CDR3 totals 11 residues. The CDR3 loop is CASSLQETQYF. DNA of the CDR3: TGTGCCAGCTCCCTTCAAGAGACCCAGTACTTC.

The V call is TRBV7-9, the J call TRBJ2-7; 9 bases match TRBD2. This CDR3 comprises 13 residues. With V trimmed by 5 bases and J by 2 bases, 1 base remained unmatched. Germline V CDR1 and CDR2: SEHNR, FQNEAQ (reference sequence). The CDR3 region is CASSGLATYEQYF. Written as DNA, the CDR3 is TGTGCCAGCAGCGGACTAGCGACCTACGAGCAGTACTTC. The full variable domain, with the rest looked up from reference TRBV7-9 and TRBJ2-7, is DTGVSQNPRHKITKRGQNVTFRCDPISEHNRLYWYRQTLGQGPEFLTYFQNEAQLEKSRLLSDRFSAERPKGSFSTLEIQRTEQGDSAMYLCASSGLATYEQYFGPGTRLTVT.

The J gene is TRBJ1-4, the V gene TRBV11-2, with TRBD1 matching 7 bases. Per the germline V gene, CDR1 is SGHAT and CDR2 is FQNNGV. The CDR3 consists of 14 residues. J was trimmed by 7 bases and V by 4 bases; bases with no gene match: 6. The CDR3 loop is CASSSTGSAEKLFF. CDR3 nucleotides: TGTGCCAGCAGCTCGACAGGGTCTGCTGAAAAACTGTTTTTT.

This chain connects TRBV19 to TRBJ2-1; 9 positions match TRBD1. Germline trimming cut 7 bases from V and 6 bases from J; bases unmatched to any gene: 10. The CDR3 is 15 amino acids. CDR1 and CDR2 from the germline V gene are LNHDA and SQIVND (reference sequence). The CDR3 reads CASISGQGQGNEQFF. CDR3 nucleotide sequence: TGTGCCAGTATTTCGGGACAGGGACAAGGCAATGAGCAGTTCTTC.

The V and J genes are TRBV23-1 and TRBJ2-7; D possibly matches TRBD1 or TRBD2 (5 bases each). TRBV23-1 is filed as an ORF, its function uncertain. The CDR3 totals 14 residues. Between the trimmed V and J ends, which lost 4 bases and 12 bases, there was a span of 22 bases. The CDR3 here is CASSRISVPLRGYF. DNA for the CDR3: TGCGCCAGCAGTCGGATCTCGGTCCCATTGAGGGGGTACTTC.

V usage is TRBV11-3 and J usage is TRBJ2-7, with 7 bases fitting TRBD2. V was pared by 4 bases and J by 6 bases, with 12 bases of the junction left unmatched. Per germline, CDR1 SGHNT and CDR2 YENEEA. The CDR3 is made up of 15 amino acids. The CDR3 protein is CASSSKAGSFSEQYF. The DNA of the CDR3 is TGTGCCAGCAGCTCCAAAGCGGGATCCTTCTCCGAGCAGTACTTC.

J is TRBJ2-2 and V is TRBV19; weak D call: TRBD2 (6 bases). Germline lookup yields CDR1 LNHDA and CDR2 SQIVND (reference sequence). The germline V and J ends were trimmed by 6 bases and 2 bases, with 19 bases remaining between them. This CDR3 is built from 17 residues. Here the CDR3 DNA reads TGTGCCAGTAGCTCTCGGGGAGGCGAACTTAACACCGGGGAGCTGTTTTTT. It codes for CASSSRGGELNTGELFF.

This clone was observed once. This chain uses TRBV9 with TRBJ1-1, with 7 bases lining up with TRBD1. The junction had 18 bases not matched to a gene; V was cut back by 1 base and J by 6 bases. This CDR3 has 18 amino acids. Germline CDR1 SGDLS, CDR2 YYNGEE. CDR3 DNA sequence: TGTGCCAGCAGCGTACTGGGGGGACAGAGTTTGACCGGCCCTGAAGCTTTCTTT. As protein: CASSVLGGQSLTGPEAFF. The full variable domain, rest sourced from reference TRBV9 and TRBJ1-1, is DSGVTQTPKHLITATGQRVTLRCSPRSGDLSVYWYQQSLDQGLQFLIQYYNGEERAKGNILERFSAQQFPDLHSELNLSSLELGDSALYFCASSVLGGQSLTGPEAFFGQGTRLTVV.

The J gene is TRBJ1-2, the V gene TRBV5-1; D possibly corresponds to TRBD1 (5 bases). The CDR3 has 16 amino acids. Germline CDR1 and CDR2: SGHRS and YFSETQ. The V end lost 0 bases, the J end lost 3 bases, and 15 bases lay between the germline ends. CDR3 nucleotides: TGCGCCAGCAGCTTGGGCGCGGGACCTCAGGACTATGGCTACACCTTC. Residues: CASSLGAGPQDYGYTF.

This clone showed up just a few times. The chain is built from TRBV30 and TRBJ1-4; no clear D. Germline assignment: CDR1 GTSNPN and CDR2 SVGIG (reference sequence). Trimming left V 3 bases short and J 0 bases short, with 8 bases between. The CDR3 runs 14 residues. The CDR3 region has the DNA TGTGCCTGGAGCAAACCCTCAACTAATGAAAAACTGTTTTTT. Translation: CAWSKPSTNEKLFF.